The clone carrying this T cell receptor (beta chain) has more than one count but fewer than ten. Antigen specificity is unknown. TCR beta CDR3 sequences were amplified from RNA transcripts. First-round RT-PCR of the TCR CDR3 relied on the HTBI primer set. One entry per CDR3 protein results from TCRdb running MiXCR on the multiplex PCR reads. The sample contains about 520,000 distinct CDR3 sequences, approximately 25% of which appear only once. Researchers barred patients who had uncontrolled infection, other autoimmune disease, pregnancy or lactation. This specimen comes from a study of T cells in Graves' hyperthyroidism and ophthalmopathy. Findings and limits, study-wide: The model predicted ophthalmopathy a median around 6.5 months before onset. Ophthalmopathy and stable hyperthyroidism were separated by a 13 V-J model.

Germline loops: CDR1 MDHEN, CDR2 SYDVKM. The J segment lost 2 bases and the V segment lost 4 bases, leaving 11 bases of the junction unmatched. The CDR3 is 17 residues long. The rearrangement joins TRBV28 to TRBJ1-5, with 7 bases identical to TRBD1. The sample was blood. The source is a young woman with Graves' ophthalmopathy. The CDR3 DNA reads as TGTGCCAGCAGTTATGGGCAGGGGGGATCGGGCAATCAGCCCCAGCATTTT. Amino acids: CASSYGQGGSGNQPQHF. The entire variable domain, with the rest obtained from reference TRBV28 and TRBJ1-5, is as follows: DVKVTQSSRYLVKRTGEKVFLECVQDMDHENMFWYRQDPGLGLRLIYFSYDVKMKEKGDIPEGYSVSREKKERFSLILESASTNQTSMYLCASSYGQGGSGNQPQHFGDGTRLSIL.